The 3 T cell receptor beta chains reported below all come from one sample, sequenced in a study of vaccination and CD4 T cells after COVID-19. Cultured CD4+ T-cell DNA underwent Oncomine TCR Beta short-read sequencing. Each CDR3 protein is one row after TCRdb ran MiXCR on the PCR reads. This sample carries roughly 21,000 distinct CDR3 sequences, less than 80% of them seen once, and the ten largest clones take about 21%. These receptors' antigens are unknown. Treatment meaning: approximately 10-day PBMC culture with coronavirus spike peptide pools or control peptides (ViraFEST assay). The specimen was CD4+ T cells from blood, cultured in vitro, collected before SARS-CoV-2 vaccination. These receptor sequences come from a human donor who received a COVID-19 vaccine.

V and J are TRBV12-3 or TRBV12-4 and TRBJ1-6, with TRBD1 as a possible D gene (5 bases). Trimming pared 6 bases from V and 8 bases from J, leaving 14 bases between. The CDR3 has 14 amino acids. CDR3 loop: CASSSTGRHSPLHF. CDR3 sequence (DNA): TGTGCCAGCAGCTCCACAGGAAGACATTCACCCCTCCACTTT.

The V call is TRBV7-8, the J call TRBJ2-2; maybe TRBD1 (5 bases). The V gene's germline CDR1 is SGHVS and CDR2 FQNEAQ. Trimming pared 5 bases from V and 7 bases from J, leaving 14 bases between. The CDR3 has 14 residues. The CDR3 sequence: CASSVSWGDGELFF. DNA of the CDR3: TGTGCCAGCAGCGTCAGCTGGGGCGACGGGGAGCTGTTTTTT.

This clonotype has a handful of counts. V usage is TRBV7-2 and J usage is TRBJ2-5; D ambiguous. The CDR3 contains 16 residues. Germline V CDR1 and CDR2: SGHTA, FQGNSA. V lost 0 bases to trimming and J lost 5 bases, with 16 bases between them. The CDR3: CASSLASSPSTETQYF. In DNA form, the CDR3 reads TGTGCCAGCAGCTTAGCCTCAAGCCCGTCCACGGAGACCCAGTACTTC.